Following are 18 T cell receptor beta chains from one sample sequenced in a study of cytomegalovirus exposure and HLA in healthy donors. The PCR ran on 60 Vbeta and 13 Jbeta primers. Profiling relied on immunoSEQ multiplex PCR, and the TCRdb table lists in-frame clones only, not all of them. The sample holds 150,000 to 200,000 clones; around nine tenths are singletons and the top ten take approximately 1.7%. Sample: PBMCs. Receptors originate from a woman aged 18-35 years in good health and CMV-seronegative.

The chain employs TRBV7-9 and TRBJ2-7, with D maybe TRBD1 (5 bases). Germline CDR1 SEHNR, CDR2 FQNEAQ (reference sequence). Between the trimmed V and J ends, which lost 1 base and 5 bases, there was a span of 12 bases. CDR3 length: 14 amino acids. Here the CDR3 reads CASSLVSGQHEQYF. CDR3 nucleotide sequence: TGTGCCAGCAGCTTAGTTTCAGGGCAACACGAGCAGTACTTC. Using reference TRBV7-9 and TRBJ2-7 for the parts outside the CDR3, the full variable domain is DTGVSQNPRHKITKRGQNVTFRCDPISEHNRLYWYRQTLGQGPEFLTYFQNEAQLEKSRLLSDRFSAERPKGSFSTLEIQRTEQGDSAMYLCASSLVSGQHEQYFGPGTRLTVT.

This clone is a singleton in its sample. This sequence joins TRBV6-1 and TRBJ1-3; 8 bases are a match to TRBD1. The length of the CDR3 is 14 residues. Germline CDR1 MNHNS, CDR2 SASEGT. V lost 6 bases and J lost 4; bases outside the gene matches: 5. In DNA form, the CDR3 reads TGTGCCAGCAGGCCAGGGGGCGAAGGAAACACCATATATTTT. Amino acid sequence: CASRPGGEGNTIYF.

The J gene is TRBJ2-5, the V gene TRBV25-1; 7 positions match TRBD2. Trimming at V came to 1 base and at J to 5 bases, leaving 4 bases not matched to a gene. CDR3 length equals 14 residues. Per the germline V gene, CDR1 is MGHDK and CDR2 is SYGVNS. CDR3 residues: CASSEFGGRETQYF. As DNA, the CDR3 is TGTGCCAGCAGTGAATTCGGGGGGAGGGAGACCCAGTACTTC.

The chain carries TRBV27 and TRBJ2-7; 10 positions agree with TRBD1. The trim removed 1 base at V and 7 bases at J, leaving 7 bases unmatched. CDR1 and CDR2 (germline): MNHEY, SMNVEV (reference sequence). The CDR3 sequence is 15 residues long. The CDR3: CASSLFDRGLGEQYF. In DNA form, the CDR3 reads TGTGCCAGCAGTTTATTTGACAGGGGGCTCGGGGAGCAGTACTTC.

CDR3 residues: CASSRPGTGHGEQYF. The CDR3 nucleotides read TGTGCCAGCAGTAGACCCGGGACAGGGCATGGCGAGCAGTACTTC. This chain links TRBV27 with TRBJ2-5, with 9 bases fitting TRBD1. Near its end, the DNA agrees better with TRBJ2-7, so the J call may be wrong. CDR1 is MNHEY and CDR2 is SMNVEV in the germline V gene (reference sequence). The CDR3 consists of 15 residues.

The chain carries TRBV7-3 and TRBJ2-1; 7 nucleotides match TRBD2. From germline, CDR1 is SGHTA and CDR2 FQGTGA. J gave up 7 bases and V 3 bases, and 9 bases lay outside the gene matches. The CDR3 spans 15 residues. CDR3 nucleotide sequence: TGTGCCAGCAGCTTCTTGGCGGGAGTGCGGAATGAGCAGTTCTTC. Protein product: CASSFLAGVRNEQFF.

The V gene is TRBV6-1, the J gene TRBJ2-1; D not certain. This CDR3 has 11 residues. Germline CDR1 MNHNS, CDR2 SASEGT. Trimming shortened V by 2 bases and J by 8 bases, and 4 bases separated the two germline ends. CDR3 amino acids: CASSEHYEQFF. In nucleotides, the CDR3 is TGTGCCAGCAGTGAACACTATGAGCAGTTCTTC.

This CDR3 reads CASSVDMNTGELFF. CDR3 bases: TGTGCCAGCAGCGTAGACATGAACACCGGGGAGCTGTTTTTT. The V and J genes are TRBV9 and TRBJ2-2; the D is unclear. Trimming shortened V by 0 bases and J by 1 base, and 4 bases separated the two germline ends. Germline CDR1 SGDLS, CDR2 YYNGEE. The CDR3 runs 14 residues.

J is TRBJ2-1 and V is TRBV25-1; the D gene is possibly TRBD1 (5 bases). Trimming cost V 1 base and J 1 base, with 11 bases left between them. The CDR3 is 16 amino acids. The germline CDR1 and CDR2 sequences are MGHDK and SYGVNS. CDR3 residues: CASSESAGWSYNEQFF. The CDR3 nucleotides read TGTGCCAGCAGTGAATCGGCAGGGTGGTCCTACAATGAGCAGTTCTTC.

The rearrangement links TRBV25-1 to TRBJ1-2; possible D gene TRBD1, 5 bases. The V gene lost 5 bases and the J gene lost 4 bases, with 11 bases spanning the gap. CDR3 length: 13 amino acids. The germline CDR1 and CDR2 sequences are MGHDK and SYGVNS. The CDR3 reads CASSTGGTYGYTF. The CDR3 DNA reads TGTGCCAGCAGTACCGGGGGAACCTATGGCTACACCTTC.

In this sample, this clone turned up once. J is TRBJ2-7 and V is TRBV5-4; 10 nucleotides align to TRBD2. V was clipped by 4 bases and J by 0 bases; unmatched bases: 7. The germline gives CDR1 SGHNT, CDR2 YYREEE (reference sequence). This CDR3 is built from 16 residues. In DNA form, the CDR3 reads TGTGCCAGCAGCCACTTAAGCGGGGGGGCCTCCTACGAGCAGTACTTC. Translated: CASSHLSGGASYEQYF.

The chain carries TRBV4-1 and TRBJ2-1, with unresolved D. CDR3 length equals 14 residues. Germline V lookup: CDR1 MGHRA, CDR2 YSYEKL. Trimming took 0 bases from V and 9 from J, leaving 12 bases between them. CDR3 bases: TGCGCCAGCAGCCAAGATAGGCGGTCTCGTGAGCAGTTCTTC. Its translation: CASSQDRRSREQFF.

The chain links TRBV7-9 to TRBJ1-4; TRBD1 is a possible D gene (6 bases). The V end was cut by 5 bases, the J end by 4 bases, with 14 bases between. In germline, CDR1 is SEHNR, CDR2 FQNEAQ (reference sequence). The length of the CDR3 is 15 residues. The CDR3 DNA follows: TGTGCCAGCAGCAAAGACAGGATAATTAATGAAAAACTGTTTTTT. This sequence encodes CASSKDRIINEKLFF.

This chain links TRBV7-9 with TRBJ1-4; TRBD1 aligns across 8 bases. Germline CDR1 reads SEHNR; CDR2 reads FQNEAQ (reference sequence). The CDR3 runs 14 residues. V was pared by 4 bases and J by 8 bases, with 6 bases of the junction left unmatched. CDR3 loop: CASSSDYRGEKLFF. CDR3 bases: TGTGCCAGCAGCTCCGATTACAGGGGGGAAAAACTGTTTTTT.

The J gene is TRBJ2-1, the V gene TRBV7-6, with D perhaps TRBD1 (7 bases). V was trimmed by 3 bases and J by 9 bases, leaving 12 bases between them. This CDR3 comprises 13 residues. Germline V lookup: CDR1 SGHVS, CDR2 FNYEAQ. CDR3 region: CASSFQGGGEQFF. CDR3 bases: TGTGCCAGCAGCTTTCAGGGGGGAGGTGAGCAGTTCTTC.

The CDR3 region is CASSLDSGNTEAFF. In DNA form, the CDR3 reads TGCGCCAGCAGCTTGGACAGCGGGAACACTGAAGCTTTCTTT. The chain has TRBV5-1 and TRBJ1-1; no firm D call. This CDR3 has 14 residues. From germline, CDR1 is SGHRS and CDR2 YFSETQ. Trimming removed 0 bases at V and 1 base at J, with 7 bases between.

V is TRBV5-1 and J is TRBJ1-5, with a tentative D call TRBD1 (5 bases). V shed 4 bases and J shed 3 bases, with 11 bases lying between them. Per the germline V gene, CDR1 is SGHRS and CDR2 is YFSETQ. This CDR3 spans 14 amino acids. CDR3 protein: CASSMGLDNQPQHF. The CDR3 DNA sequence: TGCGCCAGCAGCATGGGACTTGACAATCAGCCCCAGCATTTT. The complete variable domain, with remaining parts taken from reference TRBV5-1 and TRBJ1-5, reads KAGVTQTPRYLIKTRGQQVTLSCSPISGHRSVSWYQQTPGQGLQFLFEYFSETQRNKGNFPGRFSGRQFSNSRSEMNVSTLELGDSALYLCASSMGLDNQPQHFGDGTRLSIL.

This clone was detected a few times. The chain uses TRBV30 and TRBJ1-4; D may be TRBD1 (5 bases). The CDR3 loop spans 17 amino acids. Germline CDR1 GTSNPN, CDR2 SVGIG (reference sequence). The V and J ends lost 4 bases and 6 bases respectively, with 24 bases between them. This CDR3 reads CAWTPRGGVESYEKLFF. CDR3 DNA sequence: TGTGCCTGGACCCCTCGGGGAGGGGTCGAGTCCTATGAAAAACTGTTTTTT.